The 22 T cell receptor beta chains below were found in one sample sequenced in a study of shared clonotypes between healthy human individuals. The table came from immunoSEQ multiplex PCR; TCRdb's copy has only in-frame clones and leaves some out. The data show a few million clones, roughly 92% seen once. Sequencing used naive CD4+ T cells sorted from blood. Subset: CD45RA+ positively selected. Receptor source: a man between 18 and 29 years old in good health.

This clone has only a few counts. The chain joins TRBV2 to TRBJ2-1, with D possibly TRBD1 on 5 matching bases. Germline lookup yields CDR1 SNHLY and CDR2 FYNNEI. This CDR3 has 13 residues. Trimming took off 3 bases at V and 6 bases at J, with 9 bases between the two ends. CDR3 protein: CASSDREFNEQFF. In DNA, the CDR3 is TGTGCCAGCAGTGACAGGGAATTCAATGAGCAGTTCTTC.

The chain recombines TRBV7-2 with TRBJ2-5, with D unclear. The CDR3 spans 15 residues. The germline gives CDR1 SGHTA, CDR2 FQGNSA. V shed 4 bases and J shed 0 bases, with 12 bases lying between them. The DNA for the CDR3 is TGTGCCAGCAGCTGGTCGGGCCGGTACCAAGAGACCCAGTACTTC. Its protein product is CASSWSGRYQETQYF.

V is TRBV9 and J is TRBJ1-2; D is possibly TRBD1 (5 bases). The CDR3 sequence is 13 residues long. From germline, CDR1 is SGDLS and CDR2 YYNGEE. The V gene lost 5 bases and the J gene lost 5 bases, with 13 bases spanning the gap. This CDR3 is CASRALGQYGYTF. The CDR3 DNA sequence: TGTGCCAGCAGGGCCTTGGGGCAGTATGGCTACACCTTC.

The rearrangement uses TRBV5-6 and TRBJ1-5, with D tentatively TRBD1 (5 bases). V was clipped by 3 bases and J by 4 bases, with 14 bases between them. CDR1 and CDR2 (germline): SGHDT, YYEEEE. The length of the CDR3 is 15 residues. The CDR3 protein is CASSWGGGKNQPQHF. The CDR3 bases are TGTGCCAGCAGCTGGGGTGGGGGGAAGAATCAGCCCCAGCATTTT.

The CDR3 bases are TGTGCCAGCAGTAACGGGAGGGCGCGGGAGACCCAGTACTTC. It codes for CASSNGRARETQYF. This chain connects TRBV6-5 to TRBJ2-5, with 8 bases lining up with TRBD2. CDR1 and CDR2 (germline): MNHEY, SVGAGI. There are 14 residues in the CDR3. Trimming at V came to 5 bases and at J to 5 bases, leaving 7 bases not matched to a gene.

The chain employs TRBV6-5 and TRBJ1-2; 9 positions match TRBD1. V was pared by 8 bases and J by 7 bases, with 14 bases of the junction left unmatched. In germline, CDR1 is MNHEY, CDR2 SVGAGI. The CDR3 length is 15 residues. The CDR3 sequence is CASLGRDRVLGGYTF. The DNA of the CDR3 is TGTGCCAGCCTTGGCCGGGACAGGGTTCTTGGTGGCTACACCTTC.

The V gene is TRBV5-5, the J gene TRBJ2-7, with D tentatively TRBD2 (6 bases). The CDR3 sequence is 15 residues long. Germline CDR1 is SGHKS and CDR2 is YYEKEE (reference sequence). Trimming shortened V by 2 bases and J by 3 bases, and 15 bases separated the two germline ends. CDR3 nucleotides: TGTGCCAGCAGCTTTTCACCGGGACTCAGCTACGAGCAGTACTTC. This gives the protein CASSFSPGLSYEQYF.

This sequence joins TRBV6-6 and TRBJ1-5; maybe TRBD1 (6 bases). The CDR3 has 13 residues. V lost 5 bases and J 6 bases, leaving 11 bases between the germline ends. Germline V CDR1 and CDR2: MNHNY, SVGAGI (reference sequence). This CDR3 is CASSKQGSQPQHF. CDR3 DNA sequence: TGTGCCAGCAGTAAACAGGGAAGTCAGCCCCAGCATTTT.

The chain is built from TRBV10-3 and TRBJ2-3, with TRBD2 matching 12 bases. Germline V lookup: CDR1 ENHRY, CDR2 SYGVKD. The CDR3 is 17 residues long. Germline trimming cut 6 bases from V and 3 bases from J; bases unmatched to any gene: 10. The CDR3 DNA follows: TGTGCCATCAGGGGGGACGCCGGGACTAGCGGGACAGATACGCAGTATTTT. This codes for CAIRGDAGTSGTDTQYF.

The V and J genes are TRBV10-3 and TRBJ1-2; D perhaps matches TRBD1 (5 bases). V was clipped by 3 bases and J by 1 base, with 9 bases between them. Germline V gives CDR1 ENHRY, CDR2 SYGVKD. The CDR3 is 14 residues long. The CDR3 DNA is TGTGCCATCAGTGAAACAAGGGGTAACTATGGCTACACCTTC. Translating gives CAISETRGNYGYTF.

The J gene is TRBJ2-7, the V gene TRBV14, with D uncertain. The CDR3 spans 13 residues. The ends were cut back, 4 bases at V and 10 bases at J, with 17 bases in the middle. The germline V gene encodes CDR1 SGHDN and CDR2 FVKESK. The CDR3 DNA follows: TGTGCCAGCAGCCCCATCAAGAGAGGTGCCCAGTACTTC. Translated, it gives CASSPIKRGAQYF.

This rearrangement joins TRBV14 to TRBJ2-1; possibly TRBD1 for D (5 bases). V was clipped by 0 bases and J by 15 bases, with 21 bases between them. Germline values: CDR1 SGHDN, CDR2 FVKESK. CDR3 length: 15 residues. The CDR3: CASSQDLVRARLWFF. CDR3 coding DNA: TGTGCCAGCAGCCAAGACTTGGTCAGGGCGCGCTTGTGGTTCTTC.

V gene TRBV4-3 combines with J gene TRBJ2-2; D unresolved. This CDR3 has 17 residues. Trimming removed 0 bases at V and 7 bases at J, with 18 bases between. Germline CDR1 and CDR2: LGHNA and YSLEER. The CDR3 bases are TGCGCCAGCAGCCAAGAAGGGTACGGGCTGAACTACGGGGAGCTGTTTTTT. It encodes CASSQEGYGLNYGELFF.

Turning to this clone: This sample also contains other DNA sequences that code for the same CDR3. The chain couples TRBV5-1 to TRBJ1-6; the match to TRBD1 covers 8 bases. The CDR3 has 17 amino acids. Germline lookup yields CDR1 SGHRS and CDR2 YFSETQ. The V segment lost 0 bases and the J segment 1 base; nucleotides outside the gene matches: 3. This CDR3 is CASSLVGTGSYNSPLHF. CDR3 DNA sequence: TGCGCCAGCAGCTTGGTCGGGACAGGATCCTATAATTCACCCCTCCACTTT.

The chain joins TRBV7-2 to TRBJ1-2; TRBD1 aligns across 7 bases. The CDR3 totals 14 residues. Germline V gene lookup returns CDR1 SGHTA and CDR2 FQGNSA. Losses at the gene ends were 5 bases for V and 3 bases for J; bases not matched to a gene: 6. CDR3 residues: CASSRRGQDYGYTF. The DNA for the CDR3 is TGTGCCAGCAGCCGAAGGGGGCAGGACTATGGCTACACCTTC.

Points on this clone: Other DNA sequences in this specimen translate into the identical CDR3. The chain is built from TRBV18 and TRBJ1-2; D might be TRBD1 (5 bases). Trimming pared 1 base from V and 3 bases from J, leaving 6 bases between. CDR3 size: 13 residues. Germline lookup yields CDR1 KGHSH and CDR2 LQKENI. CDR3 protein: CASSPLGDYGYTF. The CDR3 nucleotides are TGTGCCAGCTCACCACTGGGGGACTATGGCTACACCTTC.

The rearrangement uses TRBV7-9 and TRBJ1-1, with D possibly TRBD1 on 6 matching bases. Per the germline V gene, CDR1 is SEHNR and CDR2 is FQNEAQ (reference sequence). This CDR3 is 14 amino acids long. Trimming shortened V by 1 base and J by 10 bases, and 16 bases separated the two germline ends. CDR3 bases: TGTGCCAGCAGCTTAGGGGGGACACCTCGGGGAGCTTTCTTT. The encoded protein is CASSLGGTPRGAFF.

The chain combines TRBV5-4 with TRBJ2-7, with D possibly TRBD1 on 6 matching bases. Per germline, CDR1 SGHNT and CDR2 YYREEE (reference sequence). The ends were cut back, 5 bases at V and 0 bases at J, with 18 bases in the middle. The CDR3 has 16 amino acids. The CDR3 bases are TGTGCCAGCAGTTTCGGGCAGGGGATAGACTCCTACGAGCAGTACTTC. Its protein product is CASSFGQGIDSYEQYF.

The CDR3 region has the DNA TGTGCCAGCAGCTTAGGGTTATCTGCAAATACGCAGTATTTT. Residues: CASSLGLSANTQYF. The V call is TRBV7-2, the J call TRBJ2-3; D ambiguous. Trimming shortened V by 1 base and J by 7 bases, and 12 bases separated the two germline ends. This CDR3 region has 14 residues. Germline V gene lookup returns CDR1 SGHTA and CDR2 FQGNSA.

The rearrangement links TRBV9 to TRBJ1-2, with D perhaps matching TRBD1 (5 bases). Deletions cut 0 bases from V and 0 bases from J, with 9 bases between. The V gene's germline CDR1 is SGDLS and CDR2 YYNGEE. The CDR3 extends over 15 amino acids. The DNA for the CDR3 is TGTGCCAGCAGCGTAGGTGGGACCGCTAACTATGGCTACACCTTC. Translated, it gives CASSVGGTANYGYTF.

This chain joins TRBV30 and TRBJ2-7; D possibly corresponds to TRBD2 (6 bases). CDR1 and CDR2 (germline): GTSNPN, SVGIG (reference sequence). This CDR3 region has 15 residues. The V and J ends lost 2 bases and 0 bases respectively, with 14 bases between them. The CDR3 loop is CAWSIGLRLSYEQYF. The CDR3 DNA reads TGTGCCTGGAGTATAGGACTACGTCTCTCCTACGAGCAGTACTTC.

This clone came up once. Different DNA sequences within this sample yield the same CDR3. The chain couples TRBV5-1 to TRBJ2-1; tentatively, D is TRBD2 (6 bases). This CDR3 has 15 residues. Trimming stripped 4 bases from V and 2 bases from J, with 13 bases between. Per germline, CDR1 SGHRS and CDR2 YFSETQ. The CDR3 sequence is CASSPGTGAYNEQFF. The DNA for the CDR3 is TGCGCCAGCAGCCCCGGCACGGGGGCCTACAATGAGCAGTTCTTC.